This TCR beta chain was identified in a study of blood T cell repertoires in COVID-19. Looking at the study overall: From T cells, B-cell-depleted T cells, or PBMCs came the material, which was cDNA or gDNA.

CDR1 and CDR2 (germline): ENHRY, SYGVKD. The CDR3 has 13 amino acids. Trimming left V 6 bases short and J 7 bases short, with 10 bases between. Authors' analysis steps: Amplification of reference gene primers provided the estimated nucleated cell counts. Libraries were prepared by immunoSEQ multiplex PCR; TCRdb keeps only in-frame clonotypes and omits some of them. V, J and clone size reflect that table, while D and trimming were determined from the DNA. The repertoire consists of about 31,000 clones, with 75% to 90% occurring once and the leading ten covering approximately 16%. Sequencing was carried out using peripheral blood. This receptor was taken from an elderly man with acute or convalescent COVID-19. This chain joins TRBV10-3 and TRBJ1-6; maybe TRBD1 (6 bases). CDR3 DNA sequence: TGTGCCATCAGGGCCCAGGGGAATTCACCCCTCCACTTT. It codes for CAIRAQGNSPLHF.